A single sample is the source of the 25 T cell receptor beta chains below, sequenced in a study of OX40 agonist ivuxolimab in advanced cancers. Sequencing used immunoSEQ multiplex PCR; TCRdb keeps in-frame clones, though not all of them. The sample holds more than 55,000 clones, approximately 87% seen once. The source material was CD4+ or CD8+ T cells sorted from blood, sampled in a trial of the OX40 agonist ivuxolimab. The receptors come from an adult with an advanced solid tumor such as melanoma, head and neck, liver or kidney cancer.

The J gene is TRBJ1-1, the V gene TRBV29-1; 7 bases fit TRBD1. The CDR3 has 13 amino acids. The germline gives CDR1 SQVTM, CDR2 ANQGSEA. Unmatched junction bases numbered 9, after V lost 6 bases and J lost 5 bases. The chain's CDR3 is CSVERQGGTEAFF. The CDR3 coding sequence is TGCAGCGTGGAACGTCAGGGGGGGACTGAAGCTTTCTTT. Combining the CDR3 with reference TRBV29-1 and TRBJ1-1 gives the whole variable domain SAVISQKPSRDICQRGTSLTIQCQVDSQVTMMFWYRQQPGQSLTLIATANQGSEATYESGFVIDKFPISRPNLTFSTLTVSNMSPEDSSIYLCSVERQGGTEAFFGQGTRLTVV.

The V call is TRBV6-6, the J call TRBJ2-3, with 11 bases matching TRBD1. Germline-derived CDR1 and CDR2 are MNHNY and SVGAGI (reference sequence). This CDR3 contains 15 residues. V trimming: 7 bases; J trimming: 3 bases; junction bases outside the gene matches: 6. CDR3 residues: CASTLGQGATDTQYF. The CDR3 DNA reads as TGTGCCAGCACCCTTGGACAGGGGGCGACAGATACGCAGTATTTT.

This chain uses TRBV18 with TRBJ2-1, with a weak D call TRBD1 (5 bases). The CDR3 is 14 amino acids. With 1 base removed from V and 5 bases from J, the gap between germline ends came to 9 bases. The V gene's germline CDR1 is KGHSH and CDR2 LQKENI. The CDR3 loop is CASSPLDTNNEQFF. DNA of the CDR3: TGTGCCAGCTCACCACTGGACACTAACAATGAGCAGTTCTTC.

The J gene is TRBJ2-2, the V gene TRBV7-9; D not certain. Germline V CDR1 and CDR2: SEHNR, FQNEAQ (reference sequence). V lost 6 bases to trimming and J lost 4 bases, with 12 bases between them. CDR3 length: 14 residues. As DNA, the CDR3 is TGTGCCAGCAGTCCCAAATCGAGCACCGGGGAGCTGTTTTTT. Translation gives CASSPKSSTGELFF.

The gene calls are TRBV28 and TRBJ2-7; 10 bases match TRBD1. CDR3 length: 15 amino acids. Germline CDR1 is MDHEN and CDR2 is SYDVKM. V lost 6 bases to trimming and J lost 5 bases; unmatched junction nucleotides: 10. The CDR3 sequence is CASSYPPGTGDEQYF. The DNA for the CDR3 is TGTGCCAGCAGCTACCCCCCCGGGACAGGGGACGAGCAGTACTTC.

The chain recombines TRBV6-6 with TRBJ2-7; 9 positions match TRBD1. This CDR3 comprises 14 residues. Per germline, CDR1 MNHNY and CDR2 SVGAGI (reference sequence). Trimming cost V 7 bases and J 5 bases; bases outside gene matches: 9. CDR3 loop: CASTSRGQGDEQYF. The DNA of the CDR3 is TGTGCCAGCACCTCCCGGGGACAGGGTGACGAGCAGTACTTC.

J is TRBJ2-3 and V is TRBV7-2, with TRBD2 matching 14 bases. CDR1 and CDR2 from the germline V gene are SGHTA and FQGNSA. Trimming at V came to 0 bases and at J to 5 bases, leaving 1 base not matched to a gene. This CDR3 region has 16 residues. DNA of the CDR3: TGTGCCAGCAGCTTAGCAGGGACTAGCGGGAGAGATACGCAGTATTTT. Amino acid sequence: CASSLAGTSGRDTQYF. The full variable domain, its missing parts supplied by reference TRBV7-2 and TRBJ2-3, is GAGVSQSPSNKVTEKGKDVELRCDPISGHTALYWYRQSLGQGLEFLIYFQGNSAPDKSGLPSDRFSAERTGGSVSTLTIQRTQQEDSAVYLCASSLAGTSGRDTQYFGPGTRLTVL.

This clone was counted between two and nine times. V usage is TRBV27 and J usage is TRBJ1-6; no definite D call. Trimming shortened V by 5 bases and J by 8 bases, and 10 bases separated the two germline ends. Germline CDR1 MNHEY, CDR2 SMNVEV (reference sequence). The CDR3 runs 13 residues. In DNA, the CDR3 is TGTGCCAGCAGTGACGGAGGGTATTCACCCCTCCACTTT. It yields the protein CASSDGGYSPLHF.

This chain uses TRBV10-1 with TRBJ2-5, with 10 bases matching TRBD1. This CDR3 comprises 14 residues. The germline V gene encodes CDR1 WNHNN and CDR2 SYGVQD (reference sequence). Unmatched junction bases numbered 2, after V lost 4 bases and J lost 3 bases. Written as DNA, the CDR3 is TGCGCCAGCAGTGCCGGGACAGGGGAAGAGACCCAGTACTTC. Protein: CASSAGTGEETQYF.

This clone was picked up one time. The gene calls are TRBV2 and TRBJ1-4; D remains ambiguous. The CDR3 totals 12 residues. Trimming took off 4 bases at V and 7 bases at J, with 7 bases between the two ends. The germline CDR1 and CDR2 sequences are SNHLY and FYNNEI. CDR3 sequence reads: CASSGTAEKLFF. As DNA, the CDR3 is TGTGCCAGCAGTGGGACCGCTGAAAAACTGTTTTTT.

The J gene is TRBJ1-4, the V gene TRBV5-4, with TRBD1 identical over 8 bases. The length of the CDR3 is 15 residues. The junction had 3 bases not matched to a gene; V was cut back by 3 bases and J by 2 bases. The V gene's germline CDR1 is SGHNT and CDR2 YYREEE (reference sequence). CDR3 coding DNA: TGTGCCAGCAGCTGGACAGGGCAGACTAATGAAAAACTGTTTTTT. This translates into CASSWTGQTNEKLFF.

The chain combines TRBV5-4 with TRBJ2-3, with no clear D. V lost 4 bases to trimming and J lost 2 bases, with 14 bases between them. There are 15 residues in the CDR3. Per germline, CDR1 SGHNT and CDR2 YYREEE (reference sequence). The CDR3 sequence is CASSLDRGVTDTQYF. CDR3 DNA sequence: TGTGCCAGCAGCCTGGACCGCGGTGTCACAGATACGCAGTATTTT. Combining the CDR3 with reference TRBV5-4 and TRBJ2-3 gives the whole variable domain ETGVTQSPTHLIKTRGQQVTLRCSSQSGHNTVSWYQQALGQGPQFIFQYYREEENGRGNFPPRFSGLQFPNYSSELNVNALELDDSALYLCASSLDRGVTDTQYFGPGTRLTVL.

The chain joins TRBV2 to TRBJ1-5, with TRBD1 matching 10 bases. Trimming removed 4 bases from V and 5 bases from J; junction bases left unmatched: 2. The V gene's germline CDR1 is SNHLY and CDR2 FYNNEI. CDR3 length: 14 amino acids. CDR3 sequence: CASSGGTGDQPQHF. Here the CDR3 DNA reads TGTGCCAGCAGTGGGGGGACAGGGGATCAGCCCCAGCATTTT.

The chain combines TRBV7-2 with TRBJ1-2; 8 bases align to TRBD1. After removal of 2 bases from V and 3 bases from J, the junction contained 2 bases not matched to a gene. Germline V gives CDR1 SGHTA, CDR2 FQGNSA. This CDR3 comprises 14 residues. CDR3 region: CASSLTTGDYGYTF. CDR3 DNA: TGTGCCAGCAGCTTAACGACAGGGGACTATGGCTACACCTTC. The full variable domain, rest sourced from reference TRBV7-2 and TRBJ1-2, is GAGVSQSPSNKVTEKGKDVELRCDPISGHTALYWYRQSLGQGLEFLIYFQGNSAPDKSGLPSDRFSAERTGGSVSTLTIQRTQQEDSAVYLCASSLTTGDYGYTFGSGTRLTVV.

The chain employs TRBV30 and TRBJ1-6; D gene unclear. CDR3 length: 12 amino acids. Germline V gene sequence: CDR1 GTSNPN, CDR2 SVGIG (reference sequence). V was clipped by 1 base and J by 9 bases, with 7 bases between them. CDR3 residues: CAWSGAGSPLHF. CDR3 coding DNA: TGTGCCTGGAGTGGGGCTGGTTCACCCCTCCACTTT.

The chain recombines TRBV4-3 with TRBJ2-5; 8 positions agree with TRBD1. From germline, CDR1 is LGHNA and CDR2 YSLEER. CDR3 length: 15 residues. With V trimmed by 0 bases and J by 5 bases, 5 bases remained unmatched. For the CDR3, the DNA is TGCGCCAGCAGCCAAGAGAACAGGGGGGACGAGACCCAGTACTTC. It encodes CASSQENRGDETQYF.

The V gene is TRBV18, the J gene TRBJ1-6; D may be TRBD1 (6 bases). CDR1 KGHSH and CDR2 LQKENI come from the germline V gene. Trimming removed 2 bases from V and 13 bases from J, with 12 bases in between. This CDR3 spans 13 amino acids. The CDR3: CASSPDGGPPLHF. DNA of the CDR3: TGTGCCAGCTCACCAGACGGGGGGCCGCCCCTCCACTTT.

The rearrangement joins TRBV7-2 to TRBJ2-6; tentatively, D is TRBD2 (5 bases). CDR3 length: 15 amino acids. Germline V gene lookup returns CDR1 SGHTA and CDR2 FQGNSA. V shed 0 bases and J shed 4 bases, with 7 bases lying between them. The CDR3 loop reads CASSLAGGGANVLTF. CDR3 nucleotide sequence: TGTGCCAGCAGCTTAGCGGGCGGGGGGGCCAACGTCCTGACTTTC.

V usage is TRBV28 and J usage is TRBJ2-5; 9 positions agree with TRBD2. The J call may be wrong; the DNA end is better matched by TRBJ2-7. CDR3 length: 13 amino acids. In germline, CDR1 is MDHEN, CDR2 SYDVKM. This CDR3 reads CASRRGGLGEQYF. CDR3 in DNA: TGTGCCAGTCGGCGGGGGGGCCTTGGCGAGCAGTACTTC.

This clone was recorded only once. The rearrangement links TRBV5-1 to TRBJ2-3; 16 bases map to TRBD2. This CDR3 has 16 amino acids. CDR1 and CDR2 (germline): SGHRS, YFSETQ. V was pared by 4 bases and J by 4 bases, with 3 bases of the junction left unmatched. The CDR3 is CASSPGLAGGPDTQYF. CDR3 DNA: TGCGCCAGCAGCCCGGGACTAGCGGGGGGGCCAGATACGCAGTATTTT.

The V gene is TRBV27, the J gene TRBJ2-3; D gene unclear. There are 15 residues in the CDR3. Germline loops: CDR1 MNHEY, CDR2 SMNVEV (reference sequence). The V and J ends lost 4 bases and 2 bases respectively, with 13 bases between them. The CDR3 nucleotides read TGTGCCAGCAGTTCGGCAGGCACATACACAGATACGCAGTATTTT. Encoded protein: CASSSAGTYTDTQYF.

This chain uses TRBV7-9 with TRBJ2-2; D is undetermined. The CDR3 totals 14 residues. The germline V gene has CDR1 SEHNR and CDR2 FQNEAQ (reference sequence). The V and J ends lost 2 bases and 4 bases respectively, with 8 bases between them. The CDR3: CASSLHGSTGELFF. CDR3 in DNA: TGTGCCAGCAGCTTACACGGATCCACCGGGGAGCTGTTTTTT.

The chain uses TRBV2 and TRBJ2-2; 14 bases fit TRBD2. The CDR3 extends over 17 amino acids. The junction had 4 bases not matched to a gene; V was cut back by 1 base and J by 6 bases. Germline V gene lookup returns CDR1 SNHLY and CDR2 FYNNEI. CDR3 DNA: TGTGCCAGCAGTGAAGGGGGACTAGCGGGGGACCCCGGGGAGCTGTTTTTT. Its protein is CASSEGGLAGDPGELFF.

The CDR3 DNA sequence: TGTGCCAGCAGTTACTCGACTAGCGGGAGCTACGAGCAGTACTTC. Translating it yields CASSYSTSGSYEQYF. The chain joins TRBV6-5 to TRBJ2-7; 12 nucleotides align to TRBD2. This CDR3 comprises 15 residues. V shed 0 bases and J 3 bases; nucleotides not matched to a gene: 0. CDR1 and CDR2 from the germline V gene are MNHEY and SVGAGI.

Regarding this clone: At the DNA level, this CDR3 is encoded by other sequences in the same sample as well. The rearrangement uses TRBV4-3 and TRBJ1-5, with D maybe TRBD1 (5 bases). The germline V and J ends were trimmed by 0 bases and 4 bases, with 13 bases remaining between them. The CDR3 spans 16 residues. In germline, CDR1 is LGHNA, CDR2 YSLEER. The CDR3 spells CASSQDSAGGNQPQHF. In nucleotides, the CDR3 is TGCGCCAGCAGCCAAGATTCCGCCGGGGGAAATCAGCCCCAGCATTTT.